This TCR beta chain appears in the sequencing data of a study of T cells in Graves' hyperthyroidism and ophthalmopathy (dated 2019 in TCRdb). Regarding the study in general: Peripheral blood samples were taken at initial diagnosis, before any treatment was given. To identify distinguishing TCR V-J signatures, a discovery cohort of some 100 patients was used, comprising 43 with Graves' ophthalmopathy and 55 to 65 with stable Graves' hyperthyroidism. In addition, the study compared T-cell repertoires in thyroid tissue and in blood from six Graves' hyperthyroidism patients. Prospective prediction of ophthalmopathy was tested in an independent validation cohort consisting of 18 hyperthyroidism patients and 15 or so patients who later progressed to ophthalmopathy. Once sampling was done, hyperthyroidism patients were given methimazole at a starting dose of 30 mg daily, whereas ophthalmopathy patients were given high-dose intravenous methylprednisolone. For training and testing, the roughly 100 patients in the discovery cohort were randomly divided in a 7:3 ratio. The paper reports TCR Vbeta CDR3 sequencing of 135 peripheral blood samples: 40 or so ophthalmopathy, around 80 hyperthyroidism and around 17 progressor patients.

There are many counts of this clonotype. Its antigen is currently not known. One base away there is no much larger clone; base qualities are not given. Amplification of TCR beta CDR3 regions was carried out from RNA transcripts. The TCR CDR3 was subjected to a first round of RT-PCR using the HTBI primer set and the Qiagen OneStep RT-PCR kit. A second multiplex PCR round built the libraries, followed by size selection and purification. Paired-end sequencing of the libraries was performed with 100 bp reads on an Illumina HiSeq2000. The authors' pipeline ran thus. SOAPnuke was used to process the raw data, removing reads that contained adapters or uncalled bases, had a mean Phred below 15, or lacked an exact match to the constant primer or identifier. COPE v1.2.5 was used to merge high-quality paired reads, and clonotypes were defined as unique nucleotide sequences. MiTCR v1.1 was used to align clonotypes to the IMGT TRBV, TRBD and TRBJ reference segments. The analysis was restricted to V-J combinations with a frequency above 0.0001, which together covered about 99% of the repertoires. The TCS score was defined as the ratio of F50 (clonal expansion) to E x V (chaos), calculated using BLOSUM62-based TCRdist between CDR3 peptides within each V-J. Welch's t-statistics and random forest reduced around 550 V-J features to 10 to 15, which were used in a naive Bayes classifier (R e1071). The raw public reads went through TCRdb reprocessing: fastp at Q25, MiXCR clone calling, in-frame beta chains kept. Entries are consolidated by CDR3 protein sequence, retaining the most common genes and DNA. What appears here as the V and J calls and clone size reflects TCRdb's work, not the paper's. This sample holds hundreds of thousands of distinct CDR3 sequences; roughly 15% were observed only once. Clones ranked in the top ten supply under 15% of the sample.

In the ophthalmopathy patients, disease was moderately to severely active, with a Clinical Activity Score of 3 or more, a NOSPECS grade of 4 or more, and a duration of less than 3 months. Exclusion was applied to patients with uncontrolled infections, other autoimmune diseases, pregnancy or lactation. Diagnoses were established on the basis of clinical symptoms, serum thyroxine and TRAb, thyroid ultrasound, and orbital computed tomography. Ficoll-Paque density gradient centrifugation was used to isolate PBMCs from under 11 ml of fresh peripheral blood. Total RNA was extracted using Trizol reagent, and RNA quality was assessed on an Agilent 2100 Bioanalyzer. What the work shows at the level of the full study, not this receptor alone: Most expanded thyroid clonotypes (frequency above 0.001) were also found in blood, which suggests that blood repertoires may mirror thyroid immune responses. No statistical method was used to set the sample size in advance, and investigators knew the group allocation. Ophthalmopathy was separated from stable hyperthyroidism by a 13 V-J signature model, with around 90% sensitivity and around 81% specificity obtained in cross-validation and 80%/75% obtained in testing. In validation, the model predicted progression to ophthalmopathy with 60% to 71% sensitivity and 72% to 75% specificity, a median of 6.5 months before onset.

The sequencing input was blood. The sequence was collected from a man between 18 and 35 years old with Graves' ophthalmopathy.

The DNA sequence reads TGCGCCAGCAGCCAAGATCAGGGACAGGTTCCCTACGAGCAGTACTTC. The encoded protein is CASSQDQGQVPYEQYF. The chain is encoded by TRBV4-1 joined to TRBJ2-7, with 8 bases in between that match TRBD1. V lost 0 bases and J lost 2 bases, and the count of bases not matched to a germline gene is 6. From a lookup of the germline V gene, CDR1 and CDR2 are MGHRA and YSYEKL. CDR3 length: 16 amino acids, cysteine to phenylalanine. Just the 48-base CDR3 DNA is kept, in frame starting at base 1.